The T cell receptor beta chain under discussion was sequenced for a study of blood T cells in healthy people across ages (dated by TCRdb to the mid-2010s). Context from the whole study: In model experiments, template switching captured roughly one uniquely barcoded TCR beta cDNA molecule for every two T cells. Using deep sequencing normalized with unique cDNA molecular identifiers, the study measured how TCR beta repertoire diversity changes with age. The donors were divided into four age groups: young (average 16 years), middle-aged (approximately 39), aged (about 60) and long-lived (around 87). Using the same blood draw, the study looked at two additional independent replicas of 1 million unique cDNA reads for two donors, one aged 18 to 30 and the other aged 80 or older.

The 39 donors, aged about 6 to 95 years, were systemically healthy Caucasian individuals from Russia. Each donor gave approximately 9.4 milliliters of peripheral blood, drawn into EDTA-treated Vacutainer tubes. Ficoll-Paque density-gradient centrifugation was used to isolate PBMCs, with at least 7 million per sample. Total RNA, at least 6 micrograms per sample, was extracted from PBMCs with Trizol reagent. The percentages of naive CD45RAhigh/CD27high T cells were determined by flow cytometry on a PBMC aliquot from every donor. A distance of 16 bases separates the germline ends of V and J, which lose 4 bases and 5 bases respectively. Reading the germline V gene gives CDR1 SQVTM and CDR2 ANQGSEA. The CDR3 measures 14 amino acids from cysteine to phenylalanine. Just the 42-base CDR3 DNA is kept, in frame starting at base 1. Comments on this clonotype: Its antigen is still unknown. There are no base qualities to consult, and no much larger clone falls within one base.

Beyond this particular receptor, the publication reports: Compared with the aged group, the long-lived group had more naive CD4+ T cells, fewer expanded clones and increased TCR diversity, suggesting age selection. There was a strong correlation between observed TCR beta diversity and the percentage of naive T cells measured by flow cytometry. Bulk unsorted PBMC profiling prevented conclusive comparison of naive and antigen-experienced compartments. Observed TCR beta diversity per million T cells fell roughly linearly with age, and a significant reduction was already apparent by age around 36. Estimates of total diversity from one million sequenced T cells were regarded as lower bounds and underestimates. Because donor CMV infection status was unknown, age-related changes in expanded clonotypes were potentially confounded.

The library was prepared using 5' RACE. For sequencing, an Illumina HiSeq 2500 was employed. The second PCR ran for about 7 to 11 cycles and used a J-beta primer mix along with a sample-barcoded 5' primer. Each TCR beta cDNA molecule received a unique molecular identifier from a template-switch 5' adaptor carrying 12 random nucleotides. Each sample yielded at least 2.5 million CDR3-containing paired-end reads. First-strand cDNA synthesis was performed from all RNA using the Mint cDNA synthesis kit, with priming by a TRBC-specific oligonucleotide. After uracil-DNA glycosylase treatment, a first 18-cycle PCR used universal primers M1SS and BC2_uni_R on all cDNA. As for how the authors treated the data: For normalization, 1 million high-quality reads were randomly selected from each sample, with every read carrying a distinct molecular identifier. Instead of being binned into consensus sequences, reads that shared molecular identifiers were thrown out. MiTCR, set to a Q25 quality threshold and the strictest error-elimination algorithm, was used for CDR3 identification, clonotype clustering and error correction. A nonparametric unseen species model with Euler transformation was used to estimate a lower bound on total TCR beta diversity. The raw public data were reprocessed by TCRdb itself: fastp quality trimming at Q25, MiXCR clonotype calling, in-frame beta chains only. Duplicate CDR3 protein sequences are folded into a single record with the most common DNA and genes. The V and J calls and clone size come from TCRdb's table, not from the authors' own analysis. For this sample the table gives about 840,000 distinct CDR3 sequences, of which about 28% were detected only once. The top ten constitute more than 8.5% of the sample.

Another study also made use of these data, one on T cells of mothers and their children. Reported in the second study: Nine systemically healthy Caucasian individuals served as donors, namely three mothers together with their six children. cDNA synthesis consumed the entire amount of extracted RNA, loaded at around 1.5 ug RNA in each 15 ul reaction. Sample barcodes and 2-4 random nucleotides were added via the M1S primer in the second PCR. More than 8 million TCR beta CDR3 reads were obtained from each mother, and roughly 3 million reads were obtained from each child. In both related and unrelated pairs, thymic selection shapes the output of TCR recombination in a similar way, with inherited differences having only a minor effect. Normalized repertoire overlap was always found to be slightly, but never significantly, higher in related mother-child pairs than in unrelated mother-child pairs. Persistent microchimeric T cell clones were not detected, at a sensitivity of around 100 clones per million clonotypes. To look for features that set related mother-child pairs apart from unrelated individuals, the researchers ran deep NGS to compare the TCR beta repertoires of mothers and children. On average, the children were about 12 +/- 4 years old, while the mothers were around 42 +/- 4 years old. After adapters were ligated using NEBNext reagents, the libraries underwent 100+100 nt paired-end sequencing on an Illumina HiSeq 2000. To prevent cross-contamination, the mother and child libraries were prepared a month apart and were sequenced in separate runs. For each donor, between roughly 450,000 and 2,100,000 distinct TCR beta clonotypes were identified. Naive TCR beta clonotypes were estimated from low-frequency clonotypes matched to each donor's FACS-determined naive share, without sorting.

Rearrangement joined TRBV29-1 to TRBJ2-3; 6 matching bases give a weak D call of TRBD2. Material for sequencing was blood. The sequence was obtained from a woman between 40 and 55 years old in good health. CDR3 loop: CSVGGGGAGDTQYF. In nucleotide form, the sequence is TGCAGCGTTGGGGGAGGAGGGGCCGGAGATACGCAGTATTTT.